These T cell receptor beta chains were read from a single sample in a study of blood T cell repertoires in COVID-19. Sequenced by immunoSEQ multiplex PCR; TCRdb stores in-frame clones only, minus some. The data show approximately 280,000 clones, approximately 83% seen once. The sample taken for sequencing was peripheral blood. The receptors stem from a woman younger than 45 who had recovered from COVID-19. Both conserved end residues are part of each CDR3. A D gene is named only where the DNA matches it firmly. The size field is filled for only some rows; it gives once, few, many or a size class.

v_call: TRBV5-1
cdr3_length: 15
j_call: TRBJ2-1
clone_size: -
d_call: -
cdr3_aa: CASSLEGRGRNEQFF
cdr3_nt: TGCGCCAGCAGCTTGGAAGGCAGGGGAAGAAATGAGCAGTTCTTC

v_call: TRBV5-1
cdr3_length: 15
j_call: TRBJ2-4
clone_size: once
d_call: -
cdr3_aa: CASIVFGGAKNIQYF
cdr3_nt: TGCGCCAGCATCGTATTTGGGGGGGCCAAAAACATTCAGTACTTC

v_call: TRBV24-1
cdr3_length: 15
j_call: TRBJ2-1
clone_size: -
d_call: TRBD1
cdr3_aa: CATSERDRGTNEQFF
cdr3_nt: TGTGCCACCAGTGAGAGGGACAGGGGTACAAATGAGCAGTTCTTC

v_call: TRBV29-1
cdr3_length: 13
j_call: TRBJ2-7
clone_size: -
d_call: TRBD1
cdr3_aa: CSVTGGEGYEQYF
cdr3_nt: TGCAGCGTGACAGGGGGGGAAGGGTACGAGCAGTACTTC

v_call: TRBV2
cdr3_length: 17
j_call: TRBJ2-7
clone_size: -
d_call: -
cdr3_aa: CASSRSVFVLWTGEQYF
cdr3_nt: TGTGCCAGCAGTCGGAGCGTCTTCGTCCTTTGGACTGGCGAGCAGTACTTC

v_call: TRBV3-1/TRBV3-2
cdr3_length: 14
j_call: TRBJ2-7
clone_size: -
d_call: TRBD1
cdr3_aa: CASSRDDRVYEQYF
cdr3_nt: TGTGCCAGCAGCCGGGACGACAGGGTGTACGAGCAGTACTTC

v_call: TRBV7-3
cdr3_length: 13
j_call: TRBJ1-1
clone_size: -
d_call: -
cdr3_aa: CASSLNRGAEAFF
cdr3_nt: TGTGCCAGCAGCTTAAATCGGGGAGCTGAAGCTTTCTTT

v_call: TRBV5-1
cdr3_length: 15
j_call: TRBJ2-1
clone_size: -
d_call: -
cdr3_aa: CASSLAETGNNEQFF
cdr3_nt: TGCGCCAGCAGCTTGGCTGAGACGGGTAACAATGAGCAGTTCTTC

v_call: TRBV2
cdr3_length: 12
j_call: TRBJ1-2
clone_size: -
d_call: -
cdr3_aa: CASTLGGNGYTF
cdr3_nt: TGTGCCAGCACCCTGGGGGGGAATGGCTACACCTTC

v_call: TRBV5-6
cdr3_length: 17
j_call: TRBJ2-1
clone_size: -
d_call: TRBD2
cdr3_aa: CASSLNLAGSSYNEQFF
cdr3_nt: TGTGCCAGCAGCTTGAATCTAGCGGGATCTTCCTACAATGAGCAGTTCTTC